This TCR beta chain stems from a study of cytomegalovirus exposure and HLA in healthy donors. Findings and limits, study-wide: A later look showed TCR association rates differing by HLA locus, highest for DRB1 and lowest for HLA-C. With later analysis, a missense DCLRE1C variant became linked to TCR beta V- and J-gene trimming. It was likely that a cluster of highly shared sequence variants was a sequencing artifact. Reports credit the classifier with highly specific, highly sensitive diagnosis of cytomegalovirus status.

The PCR ran on 60 Vbeta and 13 Jbeta primers. Profiling relied on immunoSEQ multiplex PCR, and the TCRdb table lists in-frame clones only, not all of them. Recorded for this sample: about 77,000 clones. Turning to this clone: What it binds is unknown.

The sample taken for sequencing was PBMCs. This receptor was identified in a man aged 45 to 65 in good health and CMV-seropositive.

The DNA of the CDR3 is TGTGCCAGCAGCGGAAGGGGGCCAGATACGCAGTATTTT. Translation: CASSGRGPDTQYF. V and J are TRBV9 and TRBJ2-3; 7 positions match TRBD1. The CDR3 totals 13 residues. CDR1 and CDR2 from the germline V gene are SGDLS and YYNGEE. The ends lost 3 bases at V and 4 bases at J; junction bases unmatched: 2.